This T cell receptor beta chain was documented in a study of blood T cell repertoires in COVID-19. The CDR3 sequence is 15 residues long. Germline CDR1 reads LGHNA; CDR2 reads YNFKEQ. Trimming cost V 1 base and J 8 bases; bases outside gene matches: 6. Sequencing used immunoSEQ multiplex PCR; TCRdb keeps in-frame clones, though not all of them. The table has about 270,000 clones, 65% to 90% seen once. The gene calls are TRBV4-2 and TRBJ2-1, with TRBD2 identical over 9 bases. Material: peripheral blood. The source is a human donor in a cohort sampled during active COVID-19. CDR3 DNA: TGTGCCAGCAGCCAAGGTCTAGCGGGAAGGGATGAGCAGTTCTTC. Translated: CASSQGLAGRDEQFF.